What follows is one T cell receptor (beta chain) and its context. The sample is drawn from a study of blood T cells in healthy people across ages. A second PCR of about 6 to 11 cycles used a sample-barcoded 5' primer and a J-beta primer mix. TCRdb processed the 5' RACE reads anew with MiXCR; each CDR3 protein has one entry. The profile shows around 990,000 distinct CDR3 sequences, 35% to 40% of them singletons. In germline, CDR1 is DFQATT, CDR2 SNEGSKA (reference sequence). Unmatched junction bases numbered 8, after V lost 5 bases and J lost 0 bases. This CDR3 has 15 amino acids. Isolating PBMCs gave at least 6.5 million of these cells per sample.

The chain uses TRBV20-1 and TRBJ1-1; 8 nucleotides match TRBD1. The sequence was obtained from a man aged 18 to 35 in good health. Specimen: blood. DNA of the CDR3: TGCAGTGCTCAGAGGGGGACAGGTTTGAACACTGAAGCTTTCTTT. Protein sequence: CSAQRGTGLNTEAFF.